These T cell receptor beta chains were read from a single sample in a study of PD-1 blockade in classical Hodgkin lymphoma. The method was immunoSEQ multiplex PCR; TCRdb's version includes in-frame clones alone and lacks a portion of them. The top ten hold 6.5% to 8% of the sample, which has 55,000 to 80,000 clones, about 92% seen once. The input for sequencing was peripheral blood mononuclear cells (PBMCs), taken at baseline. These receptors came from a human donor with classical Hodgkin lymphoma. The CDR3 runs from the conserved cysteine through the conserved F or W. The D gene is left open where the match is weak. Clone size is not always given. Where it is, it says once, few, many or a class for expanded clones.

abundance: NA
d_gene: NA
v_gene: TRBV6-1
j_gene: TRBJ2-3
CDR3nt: TGTGCCAGCAGTGAAGCGTCAGGGGTCGGAGGCACAGATACGCAGTATTTT
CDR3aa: CASSEASGVGGTDTQYF

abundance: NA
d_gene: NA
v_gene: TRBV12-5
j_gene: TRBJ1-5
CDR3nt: TGTGCTAGTGGGGGATCAGGCAATCAGCCCCAGCATTTT
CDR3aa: CASGGSGNQPQHF

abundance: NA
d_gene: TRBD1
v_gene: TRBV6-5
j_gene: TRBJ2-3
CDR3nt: TGTGCCAGCAGTTCACAGGGGGAAGATACGCAGTATTTT
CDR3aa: CASSSQGEDTQYF

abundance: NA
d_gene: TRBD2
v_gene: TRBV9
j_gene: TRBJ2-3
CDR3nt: TGTGCCAGCAGCGTAGCTTGGAGGGGAGGGCCAGATACGCAGTATTTT
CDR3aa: CASSVAWRGGPDTQYF

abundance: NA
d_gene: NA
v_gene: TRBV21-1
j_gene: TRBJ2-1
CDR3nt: TGTGCCAGCAGCACCAAATATCGCGGCGGGGGGGCCCCGTTCAATGAGCAGTTCTTC
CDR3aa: CASSTKYRGGGAPFNEQFF

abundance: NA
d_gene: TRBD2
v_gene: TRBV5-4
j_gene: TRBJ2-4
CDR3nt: TGTGCCAGCAGCTTGGTGACTAGCCAGGAGGACATTCAGTACTTC
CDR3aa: CASSLVTSQEDIQYF

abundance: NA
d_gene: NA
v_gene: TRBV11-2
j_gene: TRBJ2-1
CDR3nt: TGTGCCAGCAGCTTAGGGATCGGCAATGAGCAGTTCTTC
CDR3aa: CASSLGIGNEQFF

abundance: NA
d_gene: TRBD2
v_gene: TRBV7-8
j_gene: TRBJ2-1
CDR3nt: TGTGCCAGCAGCCGTTGGCATGGGGCTAGCGGGAGTGGTGAGCAGTTCTTC
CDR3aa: CASSRWHGASGSGEQFF

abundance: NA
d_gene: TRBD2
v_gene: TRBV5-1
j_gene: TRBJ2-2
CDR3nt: TGCGCCAGCGGGACTAGCGGGGTAGCCGGGGAGCTGTTTTTT
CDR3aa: CASGTSGVAGELFF

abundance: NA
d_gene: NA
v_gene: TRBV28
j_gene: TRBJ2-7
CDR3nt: TGTGCCAGCAGCTCTAACCCGGACAGAGCCTACGAGCAGTACTTC
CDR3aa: CASSSNPDRAYEQYF

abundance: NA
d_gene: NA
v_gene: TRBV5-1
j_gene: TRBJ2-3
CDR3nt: TGCGCCAGCAGCTCTGGCGGCGATACGCAGTATTTT
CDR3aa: CASSSGGDTQYF

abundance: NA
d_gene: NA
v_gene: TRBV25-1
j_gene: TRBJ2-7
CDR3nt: TGTGCCAGCCAAAGGGGGGGACTGGGACAGATTAACTACGAGCAGTACTTC
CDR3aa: CASQRGGLGQINYEQYF

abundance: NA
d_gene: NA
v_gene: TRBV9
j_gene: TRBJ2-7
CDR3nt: TGTGCCAGCAGCCCGTACGGTGGGGACTCCTACGAGCAGTACTTC
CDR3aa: CASSPYGGDSYEQYF

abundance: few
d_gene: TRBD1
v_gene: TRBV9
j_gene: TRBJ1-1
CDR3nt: TGTGCCAGCAGCGTGGGACCAGGGGGTACCATGAACACTGAAGCTTTCTTT
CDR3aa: CASSVGPGGTMNTEAFF

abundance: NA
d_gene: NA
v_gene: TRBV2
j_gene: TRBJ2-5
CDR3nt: TGTGCCAGCTCCTCCACTAGTTTTCAAGAGACCCAGTACTTC
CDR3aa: CASSSTSFQETQYF

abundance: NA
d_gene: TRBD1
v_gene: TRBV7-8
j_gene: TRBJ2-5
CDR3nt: TGTGCCAGCAGCTCAACAGGGGCCCGAGAGACCCAGTACTTC
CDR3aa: CASSSTGARETQYF

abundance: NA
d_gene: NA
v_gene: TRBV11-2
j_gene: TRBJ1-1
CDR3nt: TGTGCCAGCAGCCCCCTCTTCGGACAAAAAGTTTGGTCTTTCTTT
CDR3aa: CASSPLFGQKVWSFF

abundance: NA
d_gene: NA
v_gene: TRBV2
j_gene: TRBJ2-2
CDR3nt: TGTGCCAGCAAGGAGGAGTACACCGGGGAGCTGTTTTTT
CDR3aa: CASKEEYTGELFF

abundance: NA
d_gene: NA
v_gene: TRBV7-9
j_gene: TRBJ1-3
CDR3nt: TGTGCCAGCAGCCTTACAGGGCCCAGCTCTGGAAACACCATATATTTT
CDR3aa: CASSLTGPSSGNTIYF

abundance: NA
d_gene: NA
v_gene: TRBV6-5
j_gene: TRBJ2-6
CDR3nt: TGTGCCAGCAGTTATTTGACCTCTGGGGCCAACGTCCTGACTTTC
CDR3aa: CASSYLTSGANVLTF

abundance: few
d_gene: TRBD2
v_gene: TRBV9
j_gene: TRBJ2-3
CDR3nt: TGTGCCAGCACCCTTCTCGCCACGGGGGGGCTGAATACGCAGTATTTT
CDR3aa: CASTLLATGGLNTQYF

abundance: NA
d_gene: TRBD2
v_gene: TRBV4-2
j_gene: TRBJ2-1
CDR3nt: TGTGCCAGCAGCTGGACTAGCATCAATGAGCAGTTCTTC
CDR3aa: CASSWTSINEQFF

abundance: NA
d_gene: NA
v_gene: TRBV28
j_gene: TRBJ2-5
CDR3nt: TGTGCCAGCAGTTTATTGGGGGTCCAAGAGACCCAGTACTTC
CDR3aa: CASSLLGVQETQYF

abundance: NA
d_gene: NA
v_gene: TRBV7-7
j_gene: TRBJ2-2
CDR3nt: TGTGCCAGCAAGGAACATTGGACCGGGGAGCTGTTTTTT
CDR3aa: CASKEHWTGELFF

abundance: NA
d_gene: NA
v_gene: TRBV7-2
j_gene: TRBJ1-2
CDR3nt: TGTGCCAGCAGAAGGAGGGCGACTGACGATGGCTACACCTTC
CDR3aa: CASRRRATDDGYTF

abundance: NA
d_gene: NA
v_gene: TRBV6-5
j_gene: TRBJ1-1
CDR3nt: TGTGCCAGCAGTTGGGACATGGACCGCACTGAAGCTTTCTTT
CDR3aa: CASSWDMDRTEAFF

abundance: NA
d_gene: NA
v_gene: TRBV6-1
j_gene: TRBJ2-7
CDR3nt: TGTGCCAGCAGTGTTCAGGCAGGGAGCTACGAGCAGTACTTC
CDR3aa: CASSVQAGSYEQYF

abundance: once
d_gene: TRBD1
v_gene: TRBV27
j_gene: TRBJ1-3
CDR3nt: TGTGCCAGCAGCTGGACAGGGAGGAACTCTGGAAACACCATATATTTT
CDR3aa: CASSWTGRNSGNTIYF

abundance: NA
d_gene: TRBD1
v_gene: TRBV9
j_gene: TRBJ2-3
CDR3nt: TGTGCCAGCAGCGGACAGGGTAGGCCAGATACGCAGTATTTT
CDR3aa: CASSGQGRPDTQYF

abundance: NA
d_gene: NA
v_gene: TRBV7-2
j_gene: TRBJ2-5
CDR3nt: TGTGCCAGCAGCTTAGAATTCGCCCTGAAGGCAGAGACCCAGTACTTC
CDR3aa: CASSLEFALKAETQYF

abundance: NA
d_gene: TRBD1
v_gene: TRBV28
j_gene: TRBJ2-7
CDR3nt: TGTGCCAGCAGAAACACAGGGGGTAGCTCCTACGAGCAGTACTTC
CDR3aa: CASRNTGGSSYEQYF

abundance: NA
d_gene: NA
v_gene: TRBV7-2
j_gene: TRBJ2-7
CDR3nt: TGTGCCAGCAGCTTTAATCGAATAGGGGGGCAGTACTTC
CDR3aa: CASSFNRIGGQYF

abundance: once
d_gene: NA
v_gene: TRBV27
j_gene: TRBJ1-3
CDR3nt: TGTGCCAGCAGTTCACAAGGGAGTGGAAACACCATATATTTT
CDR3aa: CASSSQGSGNTIYF

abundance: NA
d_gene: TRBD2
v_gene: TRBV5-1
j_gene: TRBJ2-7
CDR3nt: TGCGCCAGCAGCTTGGCGGTCCTAGCGGAGGACCGAGACTACGAGCAGTACTTC
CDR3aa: CASSLAVLAEDRDYEQYF

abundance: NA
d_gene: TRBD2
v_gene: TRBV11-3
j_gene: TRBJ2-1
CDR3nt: TGTGCCAGCAGCTTAGATGGTACTAGCGGTTACAATGAGCAGTTCTTC
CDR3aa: CASSLDGTSGYNEQFF

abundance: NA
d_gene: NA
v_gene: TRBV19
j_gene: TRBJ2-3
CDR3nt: TGTGCCAGTAGTATAATGAGGGATCCACACACAGATACGCAGTATTTT
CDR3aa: CASSIMRDPHTDTQYF

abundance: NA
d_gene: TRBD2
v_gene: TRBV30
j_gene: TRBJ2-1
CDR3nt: TGTGCCTGGAGTCGGACTAGCGCATGGAATGAGCAGTTCTTC
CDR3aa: CAWSRTSAWNEQFF

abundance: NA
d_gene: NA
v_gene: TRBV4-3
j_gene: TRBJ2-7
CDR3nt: TGCGCCAGCAGCGAAGAATTGACAGCTTCCTACGAGCAGTACTTC
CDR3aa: CASSEELTASYEQYF

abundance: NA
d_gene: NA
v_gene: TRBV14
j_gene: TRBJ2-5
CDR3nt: TGTGCCAGCAGCCAAGACAGGGTCCACGAGACCCAGTACTTC
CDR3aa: CASSQDRVHETQYF

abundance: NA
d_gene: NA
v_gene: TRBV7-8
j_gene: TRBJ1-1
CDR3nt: TGTGCCAGCAGCCTTGCCTACCCAGGTCGGGAAAACACTGAAGCTTTCTTT
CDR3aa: CASSLAYPGRENTEAFF

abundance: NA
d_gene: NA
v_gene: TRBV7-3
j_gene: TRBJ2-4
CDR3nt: TGTGCCAGCAGCCCCCCGGCGGAGGGGGTCCTTCAGTACTTC
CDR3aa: CASSPPAEGVLQYF

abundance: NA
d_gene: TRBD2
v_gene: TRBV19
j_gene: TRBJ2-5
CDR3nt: TGTGCCAGTAGTCCCCGACTAGCGGGGTGGCAAGAGACCCAGTACTTC
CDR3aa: CASSPRLAGWQETQYF

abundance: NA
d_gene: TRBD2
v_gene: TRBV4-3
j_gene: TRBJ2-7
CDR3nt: TGCGCCAGCAGCCAAGATTCTAGCGGGAGTATTTACGAGCAGTACTTC
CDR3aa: CASSQDSSGSIYEQYF

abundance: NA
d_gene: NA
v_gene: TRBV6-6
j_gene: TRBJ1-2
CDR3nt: TGTGCCAGCAATTTTAACACCAACTATGGCTACACCTTC
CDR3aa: CASNFNTNYGYTF

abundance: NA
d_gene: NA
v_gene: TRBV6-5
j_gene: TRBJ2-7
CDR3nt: TGTGCCAGCAGAGGAGTTGGAAAGGTACCCTACGAGCAGTACTTC
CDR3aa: CASRGVGKVPYEQYF

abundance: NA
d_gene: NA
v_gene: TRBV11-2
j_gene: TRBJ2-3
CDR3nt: TGTGCCAGCAGTGGACCCGGAGATACGCAGTATTTT
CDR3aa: CASSGPGDTQYF

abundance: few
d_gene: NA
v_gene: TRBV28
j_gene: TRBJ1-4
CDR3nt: TGTGCCAGCTCAAACTGGGCAACTAATGAAAAACTGTTTTTT
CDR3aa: CASSNWATNEKLFF

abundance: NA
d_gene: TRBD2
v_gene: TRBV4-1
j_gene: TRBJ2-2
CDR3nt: TGCGCCAGCAGCCCCCTGACTAGCGGAGAATGGACCGGGGAGCTGTTTTTT
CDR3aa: CASSPLTSGEWTGELFF

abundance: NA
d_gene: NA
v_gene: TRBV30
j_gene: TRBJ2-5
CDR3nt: TGTGCCTGGAACAGGATACAAGAGACCCAGTACTTC
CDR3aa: CAWNRIQETQYF

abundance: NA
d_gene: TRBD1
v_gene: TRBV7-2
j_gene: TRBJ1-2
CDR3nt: TGTGCCAGCAGCCCGGACAGGTTCGGGGGCTACACCTTC
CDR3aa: CASSPDRFGGYTF

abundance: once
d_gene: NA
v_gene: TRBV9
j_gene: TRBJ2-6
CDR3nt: TGTGCCAGCAGCCCCCGCGGTCCCTCTGGGGCCAACGTCCTGACTTTC
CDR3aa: CASSPRGPSGANVLTF

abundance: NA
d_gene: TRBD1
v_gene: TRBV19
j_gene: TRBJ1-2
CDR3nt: TGTGCCAGCGGGACAGGAAACTATGGCTACACCTTC
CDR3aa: CASGTGNYGYTF

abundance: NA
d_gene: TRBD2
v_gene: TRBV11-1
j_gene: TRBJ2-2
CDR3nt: TGTGCCAGCAGCTTAAGACTAGCGGGTCACGCGAACACCGGGGAGCTGTTTTTT
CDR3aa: CASSLRLAGHANTGELFF